This T cell receptor beta chain came from a study of CD8 T cells in ankylosing spondylitis. This clonotype was detected many times. Each CDR3 protein gets one entry after TCRdb re-called the 5' RACE reads with MiXCR. This table has more than 200,000 distinct CDR3 sequences, 20% to 30% appearing once. This CDR3 has 14 amino acids. J gave up 6 bases and V 5 bases, and 7 bases lay outside the gene matches. The clonotype originates from a male donor with ankylosing spondylitis or in good health (not recorded which). Sequenced sample: blood, either unsorted or a sorted T cell fraction (not recorded which). This chain links TRBV12-3 or TRBV12-4 with TRBJ1-5, with 7 bases matching TRBD1. CDR3 coding DNA: TGTGCCAGCAGTACGACAGGGTTCCGTCAGCCCCAGCATTTT. It translates to CASSTTGFRQPQHF.